The 24 T cell receptor beta chains below come from one sample, sequenced in a study of a mutant IDH1 vaccine in newly diagnosed glioma. Here immunoSEQ multiplex PCR was the method, and the copy in TCRdb shows in-frame clones only, minus some. The table has over 80,000 clones, 85% to 90% seen once. As to time point: baseline, week 1 (first vaccination visit). Treatment: pre-vaccination baseline after standard-of-care therapy. Material: PBMCs, obtained from a glioma patient treated with radiotherapy, temozolomide or both. The receptor set was obtained from a woman aged 45-60 years with glioma.

The chain employs TRBV29-1 and TRBJ1-4, with a weak D call TRBD1 (6 bases). From germline, CDR1 is SQVTM and CDR2 ANQGSEA. The CDR3 is 13 amino acids. V was shortened by 8 bases and J by 8 bases, with 18 bases between the two germline ends. The CDR3 loop reads CSSRTGAGEKLFF. Written as DNA, the CDR3 is TGCAGCTCCCGTACGGGGGCTGGGGAAAAACTGTTTTTT.

This clone was found a few times. V is TRBV10-3 and J is TRBJ1-4; TRBD1 matches 9 bases. Losses at the gene ends were 10 bases for V and 1 base for J; bases not matched to a gene: 1. The germline V gene encodes CDR1 ENHRY and CDR2 SYGVKD. The CDR3 extends over 13 amino acids. CDR3 residues: CATGQGTNEKLFF. The CDR3, as DNA: TGTGCCACGGGACAGGGAACTAATGAAAAACTGTTTTTT.

The V call is TRBV2, the J call TRBJ2-7; the D gene is possibly TRBD1 (9 bases). Trimming left V 5 bases short and J 4 bases short, with 21 bases between. This CDR3 is built from 16 residues. Germline V lookup: CDR1 SNHLY, CDR2 FYNNEI. Here the CDR3 reads CASSPGGGTGKYEQYF. The CDR3 nucleotides read TGTGCCAGCAGTCCCGGGGGGGGGACAGGGAAGTACGAGCAGTACTTC.

The CDR3 coding sequence is TGTGCCAGCAGCTCAGGGACAGTCTACAATGAGCAGTTCTTC. Amino acids: CASSSGTVYNEQFF. V and J are TRBV11-2 and TRBJ2-1; the match to TRBD1 covers 7 bases. CDR3 length: 14 amino acids. The germline CDR1 and CDR2 sequences are SGHAT and FQNNGV. V lost 4 bases and J lost 3; bases outside the gene matches: 3.

This clone showed up just once. This rearrangement joins TRBV30 to TRBJ2-6, with TRBD2 identical over 12 bases. The ends lost 3 bases at V and 3 bases at J; junction bases unmatched: 9. The germline V gene has CDR1 GTSNPN and CDR2 SVGIG (reference sequence). The CDR3 totals 18 residues. The CDR3 protein is CAWREWTSGAFGANVLTF. The CDR3, as DNA: TGTGCCTGGAGGGAGTGGACTAGCGGGGCCTTTGGGGCCAACGTCCTGACTTTC.

Turning to this clone: Sequence at one end of the junction differs from germline and may be a read error. J is TRBJ2-1 and V is TRBV7-7; TRBD2 might be the D (6 bases). The CDR3 is made up of 12 amino acids. Germline CDR1 SSHAT, CDR2 FNYEAQ (reference sequence). The CDR3 spells CASSHGGTEQFF. CDR3 DNA sequence: TGTGCTAGCAGCCATGGGGGGACTGAGCAGTTCTTC.

V usage is TRBV5-1 and J usage is TRBJ1-4, with D possibly being TRBD1 (5 bases). V gave up 6 bases and J gave up 0 bases, with 21 bases separating them. The V gene's germline CDR1 is SGHRS and CDR2 YFSETQ. This CDR3 comprises 18 residues. CDR3 in DNA: TGCGCCAGCACCGCGAATCCGGGACGGACTGCAACTAATGAAAAACTGTTTTTT. Its protein product is CASTANPGRTATNEKLFF.

This clone was seen a handful of times. V is TRBV9 and J is TRBJ2-3, with 15 bases fitting TRBD2. CDR1 and CDR2 (germline): SGDLS, YYNGEE. The V segment lost 0 bases and the J segment 6 bases; nucleotides outside the gene matches: 5. The CDR3 length is 17 residues. CDR3 coding DNA: TGTGCCAGCAGCGTAGTGGGACTAGCGGGAGGCCGGGATACGCAGTATTTT. Translated, it gives CASSVVGLAGGRDTQYF.

V gene TRBV29-1 combines with J gene TRBJ1-2; D is uncertain. The CDR3 is 11 residues long. Between the trimmed V and J ends, which lost 6 bases and 4 bases, there was a span of 9 bases. The germline gives CDR1 SQVTM, CDR2 ANQGSEA. The CDR3 region is CSVMAGYGYTF. CDR3 DNA: TGCAGCGTGATGGCGGGCTATGGCTACACCTTC.

CDR3 nucleotides: TGTGCCAGCGAGACACCCATGAACACTGAAGCTTTCTTT. Its translation: CASETPMNTEAFF. This chain links TRBV28 with TRBJ1-1; D remains unclear. The CDR3 spans 13 residues. CDR1 is MDHEN and CDR2 is SYDVKM in the germline V gene. V dropped 8 bases and J dropped 0 bases, with 10 bases sitting between them.

This clone was detected only once. V and J are TRBV6-5 and TRBJ2-5; 11 nucleotides match TRBD1. The ends lost 7 bases at V and 7 bases at J; junction bases unmatched: 8. This CDR3 spans 14 amino acids. Germline assignment: CDR1 MNHEY and CDR2 SVGAGI. CDR3 region: CASNEPGTGGTQYF. The CDR3 nucleotides are TGTGCCAGCAATGAGCCGGGGACAGGGGGGACCCAGTACTTC.

V usage is TRBV7-3 and J usage is TRBJ2-1; D gene uncertain. V was clipped by 2 bases and J by 0 bases, with 11 bases between them. The germline V gene has CDR1 SGHTA and CDR2 FQGTGA. The CDR3 runs 16 residues. The CDR3 DNA reads as TGTGCCAGCAGCTTAGCCCAACAGAGCTCCTACAATGAGCAGTTCTTC. It translates to CASSLAQQSSYNEQFF. The variable domain in full, completed from reference TRBV7-3 and TRBJ2-1, reads GAGVSQTPSNKVTEKGKYVELRCDPISGHTALYWYRQSLGQGPEFLIYFQGTGAADDSGLPNDRFFAVRPEGSVSTLKIQRTERGDSAVYLCASSLAQQSSYNEQFFGPGTRLTVL.

In its sample, this clone was seen once. The J gene is TRBJ2-3, the V gene TRBV5-8; D call uncertain. Germline-derived CDR1 and CDR2 are SGHTS and YDEGEE. V lost 7 bases, J lost 1 base, and 19 bases lay in between. The CDR3 has 16 residues. The CDR3 spells CASDSVRVWGTDTQYF. The DNA for the CDR3 is TGTGCCAGCGACTCGGTCCGCGTGTGGGGCACAGATACGCAGTATTTT.

The genes are TRBV2 and TRBJ2-1; TRBD2 agrees at 9 bases. This CDR3 region has 15 residues. Germline values: CDR1 SNHLY, CDR2 FYNNEI. V shed 3 bases, J shed 4 bases, and the junction held 4 bases outside the gene matches. The CDR3 DNA sequence: TGTGCCAGCAGTGAGGTAGCGGGAGCTTACAATGAGCAGTTCTTC. It encodes CASSEVAGAYNEQFF.

The chain carries TRBV6-5 and TRBJ1-2, with D perhaps matching TRBD1 (5 bases). V was clipped by 6 bases and J by 4 bases, with 15 bases between them. The CDR3 loop spans 14 amino acids. CDR1 and CDR2 (germline): MNHEY, SVGAGI. The CDR3 sequence: CASSLGGIPYGYTF. CDR3 in DNA: TGTGCCAGCAGCTTGGGGGGGATTCCCTATGGCTACACCTTC.

The chain is built from TRBV19 and TRBJ1-6; 7 bases line up with TRBD1. Trimming took 7 bases from V and 7 from J; bases not matched to a gene: 7. CDR1 and CDR2 from the germline V gene are LNHDA and SQIVND (reference sequence). This CDR3 region has 14 residues. The DNA of the CDR3 is TGTGCCAGTAATAACAGGGGAGAGAATTCACCCCTCCACTTT. Protein: CASNNRGENSPLHF.

The gene calls are TRBV7-6 and TRBJ2-7; 12 nucleotides line up with TRBD2. The length of the CDR3 is 17 residues. Trimming cost V 5 bases and J 0 bases; bases outside gene matches: 8. CDR1 is SGHVS and CDR2 is FNYEAQ in the germline V gene. The CDR3 region is CASSPTTSGGSSYEQYF. CDR3 nucleotides: TGTGCCAGCAGCCCAACTACTAGCGGGGGGAGCTCCTACGAGCAGTACTTC.

The genes are TRBV6-1 and TRBJ2-7; a weak D match, TRBD1 (5 bases). The ends were cut back, 6 bases at V and 0 bases at J, with 9 bases in the middle. Germline loops: CDR1 MNHNS, CDR2 SASEGT. The CDR3 spans 13 residues. The CDR3 sequence: CASRGQSSYEQYF. In nucleotides, the CDR3 is TGTGCCAGCAGGGGGCAGAGCTCCTACGAGCAGTACTTC.

The chain is built from TRBV5-1 and TRBJ2-7; 8 nucleotides align to TRBD1. The V gene end was trimmed by 5 bases and the J gene end by 2 bases; junction bases not matched to a gene: 9. The germline CDR1 and CDR2 sequences are SGHRS and YFSETQ. The CDR3 sequence is 15 residues long. This CDR3 reads CASRSGTGIAYEQYF. The CDR3 DNA reads as TGCGCCAGCAGGTCCGGGACAGGAATTGCCTACGAGCAGTACTTC.

The genes are TRBV27 and TRBJ2-2, with D possibly TRBD1 on 5 matching bases. This CDR3 is 14 amino acids long. Germline loops: CDR1 MNHEY, CDR2 SMNVEV (reference sequence). Trimming left V 6 bases short and J 5 bases short, with 13 bases between. CDR3 DNA sequence: TGTGCCAGCAGGTGGACAAGAACGACCGGGGAGCTGTTTTTT. Residues: CASRWTRTTGELFF.

The chain combines TRBV10-3 with TRBJ1-6, with D possibly being TRBD1 (5 bases). The CDR3 has 16 residues. V was cut by 3 bases and J by 7 bases, with 16 bases left in between. Germline lookup yields CDR1 ENHRY and CDR2 SYGVKD. For the CDR3, the DNA is TGTGCCATCAGTGACCCTTCGGGCGGGGGAAATTCACCCCTCCACTTT. Amino acid sequence: CAISDPSGGGNSPLHF.

This chain joins TRBV10-2 and TRBJ2-5; D perhaps matches TRBD2 (5 bases). V was trimmed by 7 bases and J by 4 bases, leaving 13 bases between them. The length of the CDR3 is 13 residues. Germline assignment: CDR1 WSHSY and CDR2 SAAADI. The CDR3 sequence: CASKDWAGETQYF. CDR3 in DNA: TGCGCCAGCAAGGACTGGGCGGGAGAGACCCAGTACTTC.

This clone was recorded once. This rearrangement joins TRBV5-1 to TRBJ2-7; 7 nucleotides align to TRBD1. V lost 4 bases, J lost 1 base, and 11 bases stayed unmatched. CDR1 and CDR2 from the germline V gene are SGHRS and YFSETQ. The CDR3 covers 16 residues. The CDR3 reads CASSISPGTASYEQYF. The CDR3 DNA sequence: TGCGCCAGCAGCATCTCTCCCGGGACAGCGTCCTACGAGCAGTACTTC.

J is TRBJ1-2 and V is TRBV7-8; D is possibly TRBD1 (6 bases). Germline assignment: CDR1 SGHVS and CDR2 FQNEAQ. This CDR3 contains 14 residues. V was clipped by 2 bases and J by 14 bases, with 21 bases between them. The DNA for the CDR3 is TGTGCCAGCAGCTTACTTCCCCGGCAGGGGAGGGAGACCTTC. Translated: CASSLLPRQGRETF.